A single sample is the source of the 11 T cell receptor beta chains below, sequenced in a study of cytomegalovirus exposure and HLA in healthy donors. The primer mix had 60 Vbeta and 13 Jbeta primers. TCRdb's copy holds only in-frame clones and misses some; the assay was immunoSEQ multiplex PCR. The table shows under 200,000 clones, with 80% to 85% occurring only once. Source material: PBMCs. Receptors originate from a human donor in good health.

The chain's CDR3 is CASSAGHRGRLMNTEAFF. As DNA, the CDR3 is TGTGCCAGCAGCGCCGGTCACAGGGGGCGACTAATGAACACTGAAGCTTTCTTT. The chain is built from TRBV13 and TRBJ1-1; TRBD1 aligns across 9 bases. The CDR3 spans 18 residues. V was clipped by 5 bases and J by 0 bases; unmatched bases: 13. Germline V lookup: CDR1 PRHDT, CDR2 FYEKMQ (reference sequence).

The chain joins TRBV5-1 to TRBJ1-1; 8 positions agree with TRBD1. V lost 0 bases to trimming and J lost 3 bases; unmatched junction nucleotides: 4. Germline V gene lookup returns CDR1 SGHRS and CDR2 YFSETQ. The CDR3 runs to 15 residues. Here the CDR3 reads CASSLVGQGDTEAFF. DNA for the CDR3: TGCGCCAGCAGCTTGGTAGGACAGGGAGACACTGAAGCTTTCTTT.

V gene TRBV19 combines with J gene TRBJ1-1; unclear D gene. The germline V gene has CDR1 LNHDA and CDR2 SQIVND (reference sequence). V dropped 4 bases and J dropped 4 bases, with 16 bases sitting between them. The CDR3 length is 15 residues. The CDR3 sequence: CASSTQTGRLTEAFF. CDR3 nucleotides: TGTGCCAGTAGTACCCAGACTGGTCGGCTCACTGAAGCTTTCTTT.

The chain combines TRBV4-1 with TRBJ1-2; TRBD1 is a possible D gene (6 bases). Trimming cost V 1 base and J 2 bases, with 11 bases left between them. Germline CDR1 and CDR2: MGHRA and YSYEKL. This CDR3 contains 15 residues. In DNA, the CDR3 is TGCGCCAGCAGCCAAGTAGGACAGCCGAACTATGGCTACACCTTC. Translation: CASSQVGQPNYGYTF.

The V gene is TRBV6-5, the J gene TRBJ2-5; 7 nucleotides agree with TRBD1. Germline V gene data show CDR1 as MNHEY and CDR2 as SVGAGI. The V segment lost 4 bases and the J segment 5 bases; nucleotides outside the gene matches: 10. This CDR3 region has 15 residues. This CDR3 reads CASSSLSGGVETQYF. The CDR3 bases are TGTGCCAGCAGTTCACTTTCAGGGGGAGTCGAGACCCAGTACTTC.

This sequence joins TRBV28 and TRBJ2-2; 8 bases align to TRBD2. V was pared by 8 bases and J by 5 bases, with 7 bases of the junction left unmatched. The CDR3 spans 14 residues. Germline V gene sequence: CDR1 MDHEN, CDR2 SYDVKM. The CDR3: CASRPGGRTGELFF. DNA of the CDR3: TGTGCCAGCCGACCGGGGGGGAGAACCGGGGAGCTGTTTTTT.

The gene calls are TRBV19 and TRBJ1-2; tentative D call: TRBD1 (5 bases). There are 15 residues in the CDR3. Germline CDR1 and CDR2: LNHDA and SQIVND (reference sequence). Trimming stripped 7 bases from V and 3 bases from J, with 18 bases between. CDR3 DNA sequence: TGTGCCAGTAATTCCGGGGGAGACCATGACTATGGCTACACCTTC. Protein product: CASNSGGDHDYGYTF.

This chain links TRBV5-4 with TRBJ2-1, with D hard to call. The V and J ends lost 3 bases and 7 bases respectively, with 11 bases between them. The CDR3 extends over 13 amino acids. Germline lookup yields CDR1 SGHNT and CDR2 YYREEE (reference sequence). The CDR3 region is CASSSPGRNEQFF. The CDR3 DNA is TGTGCCAGCAGCTCCCCTGGCAGGAATGAGCAGTTCTTC.

The chain employs TRBV6-1 and TRBJ1-2; D remains ambiguous. The V gene lost 6 bases and the J gene lost 0 bases, with 20 bases spanning the gap. The CDR3 consists of 17 residues. CDR1 and CDR2 (germline): MNHNS, SASEGT. CDR3 in amino acids: CASRERYLQLTNYGYTF. The CDR3 DNA sequence: TGTGCCAGCAGGGAACGGTACCTACAGCTGACTAACTATGGCTACACCTTC.

This clone is a singleton in its sample. The V and J genes are TRBV7-9 and TRBJ1-2; D call uncertain. Trimming left V 1 base short and J 2 bases short, with 5 bases between. The CDR3 is 13 residues long. CDR1 is SEHNR and CDR2 is FQNEAQ in the germline V gene (reference sequence). CDR3 coding DNA: TGTGCCAGCAGCTTAGAACAAAACTATGGCTACACCTTC. This codes for CASSLEQNYGYTF.

The V gene is TRBV6-1, the J gene TRBJ2-7; 9 bases fit TRBD1. This CDR3 has 13 residues. The ends lost 7 bases at V and 5 bases at J; junction bases unmatched: 6. CDR1 is MNHNS and CDR2 is SASEGT in the germline V gene. The CDR3 protein is CASTRDRVDEQYF. As DNA, the CDR3 is TGTGCCAGCACTAGGGACAGGGTCGACGAGCAGTACTTC.